Sequencing of this T cell receptor (beta chain) was carried out in a study of blood T cells in healthy people across ages. Notes on the study in general: Estimates drawn from one million T cells were deemed to understate diversity. In long-lived donors, naive CD4+ cell counts and diversity exceeded those of aged donors.

A remark on this clonotype: Its antigen is currently unknown.

A second roughly 6 to 12 cycle PCR used barcoded and J-beta primers. TCRdb re-derived calls from the 5' RACE reads in MiXCR, one entry per CDR3 protein. The repertoire holds about 690,000 distinct CDR3 sequences, roughly 41% seen once, with about 32% in the top ten. CDR1 and CDR2 (germline): MNHEY, SMNVEV (reference sequence). V was cut by 6 bases and J by 4 bases, with 12 bases left in between. The CDR3 has 13 amino acids. The TCR comes from a man older than 75 in good health. The sample taken for sequencing was blood. V usage is TRBV27 and J usage is TRBJ2-5; possibly TRBD2 for D (5 bases). The DNA for the CDR3 is TGTGCCAGCAGGCAGGCTGGGAGAGAGACCCAGTACTTC. This translates into CASRQAGRETQYF.